Listed below are T cell receptor beta chains from one sample, sequenced in a study of beta chain features in type 1 diabetes. The repertoire was sequenced with immunoSEQ multiplex PCR; TCRdb's copy has only in-frame clones and lacks some. The table has about 360,000 clones, 10% to 15% seen once. Material: naive CD4+ T cells from blood. All receptors come from a man aged 18 to 35 in good health. Both conserved end residues are part of each CDR3. A D gene is named only where the DNA matches it firmly. Where a row states a size, it is once, few, many or the class of an expanded clone; other rows omit it.

cdr3_aa: CASSEPGNEKLFF
cdr3_nt: TGTGCCAGCAGCGAGCCGGGAAATGAAAAACTGTTTTTT
clone_size: few
d_call: .
j_call: TRBJ1-4
v_call: TRBV9

cdr3_aa: CASSISGLPYYGYTF
cdr3_nt: TGTGCCAGTAGTATTAGCGGGCTACCCTACTATGGCTACACCTTC
clone_size: .
d_call: .
j_call: TRBJ1-2
v_call: TRBV19

cdr3_aa: CASGPSGTDTQYF
cdr3_nt: TGTGCTAGTGGTCCATCAGGGACAGATACGCAGTATTTT
clone_size: .
d_call: .
j_call: TRBJ2-3
v_call: TRBV12-5

cdr3_aa: CASSHLDPRKSYEQYF
cdr3_nt: TGCGCCAGCAGCCATCTTGATCCCAGGAAATCCTACGAGCAGTACTTC
clone_size: .
d_call: .
j_call: TRBJ2-7
v_call: TRBV4-1

cdr3_aa: CASSPEGQGTDTQYF
cdr3_nt: TGTGCCAGCAGCCCGGAAGGACAGGGCACAGATACGCAGTATTTT
clone_size: many
d_call: TRBD1
j_call: TRBJ2-3
v_call: TRBV7-9

cdr3_aa: CASSNRDRGRETQYF
cdr3_nt: TGTGCCAGCAGTAACAGAGACAGGGGGAGAGAGACCCAGTACTTC
clone_size: few
d_call: TRBD1
j_call: TRBJ2-5
v_call: TRBV27

cdr3_aa: CASSQGLAGSGRYF
cdr3_nt: TGTGCCAGCAGCCAGGGGCTAGCGGGGAGCGGTCGGTACTTC
clone_size: few
d_call: TRBD2
j_call: TRBJ2-7
v_call: TRBV7-9

cdr3_aa: CASSDNGNSPLHF
cdr3_nt: TGTGCCAGCAGCGACAACGGTAATTCACCCCTCCACTTT
clone_size: .
d_call: .
j_call: TRBJ1-6
v_call: TRBV6-1

cdr3_aa: CASSPGQGHRLSYEQYF
cdr3_nt: TGTGCCAGCAGCCCGGGACAGGGCCACCGACTCTCCTACGAGCAGTACTTC
clone_size: few
d_call: TRBD1
j_call: TRBJ2-7
v_call: TRBV14

cdr3_aa: CAWRLLAQETQYF
cdr3_nt: TGTGCCTGGAGGTTGCTAGCGCAAGAGACCCAGTACTTC
clone_size: .
d_call: .
j_call: TRBJ2-5
v_call: TRBV30

cdr3_aa: CASIPDRRNTEAFF
cdr3_nt: TGTGCCAGCATTCCCGACAGGAGGAACACTGAAGCTTTCTTT
clone_size: .
d_call: .
j_call: TRBJ1-1
v_call: TRBV28

cdr3_aa: CASSASLGALGYTF
cdr3_nt: TGTGCCAGCAGTGCGTCGTTGGGGGCGCTTGGCTACACCTTC
clone_size: few
d_call: .
j_call: TRBJ1-2
v_call: TRBV13

cdr3_aa: CASSHRTGIGYGYTF
cdr3_nt: TGTGCCAGCAGTCATAGGACAGGGATCGGCTATGGCTACACCTTC
clone_size: few
d_call: TRBD1
j_call: TRBJ1-2
v_call: TRBV28

cdr3_aa: CASSSLKQGIEQYF
cdr3_nt: TGTGCCAGCAGCTCACTAAAACAGGGCATCGAGCAGTACTTC
clone_size: few
d_call: .
j_call: TRBJ2-7
v_call: TRBV11-2

cdr3_aa: CASSLAGANTDTQYF
cdr3_nt: TGTGCCAGCAGCTTAGCGGGGGCCAACACAGATACGCAGTATTTT
clone_size: few
d_call: .
j_call: TRBJ2-3
v_call: TRBV7-2

cdr3_aa: CASSLPVSYEQYF
cdr3_nt: TGTGCCAGCAGTCTCCCGGTGTCCTACGAGCAGTACTTC
clone_size: .
d_call: .
j_call: TRBJ2-7
v_call: TRBV28

cdr3_aa: CASSLAGGALYGYTF
cdr3_nt: TGTGCCAGCAGCTTAGCCGGGGGGGCCCTCTATGGCTACACCTTC
clone_size: few
d_call: .
j_call: TRBJ1-2
v_call: TRBV7-2

cdr3_aa: CASSLEQGSYNEQFF
cdr3_nt: TGTGCCAGCAGCTTAGAACAGGGTTCCTACAATGAGCAGTTCTTC
clone_size: .
d_call: .
j_call: TRBJ2-1
v_call: TRBV11-1

cdr3_aa: CASSSRWGSGINEQFF
cdr3_nt: TGTGCCAGCAGCTCCCGGTGGGGGAGCGGGATAAATGAGCAGTTCTTC
clone_size: .
d_call: TRBD2
j_call: TRBJ2-1
v_call: TRBV9

cdr3_aa: CSVSRLAGARSGFF
cdr3_nt: TGCAGCGTCTCCCGACTAGCGGGAGCTCGAAGCGGTTTCTTC
clone_size: few
d_call: TRBD2
j_call: TRBJ2-1
v_call: TRBV29-1

cdr3_aa: CASSLTGAGSYNEQFF
cdr3_nt: TGCGCCAGCAGCTTAACGGGAGCTGGTTCCTACAATGAGCAGTTCTTC
clone_size: .
d_call: .
j_call: TRBJ2-1
v_call: TRBV5-1

cdr3_aa: CASSRGASSYNEQFF
cdr3_nt: TGTGCCAGCAGCCGCGGGGCCTCCTCCTACAATGAGCAGTTCTTC
clone_size: .
d_call: .
j_call: TRBJ2-1
v_call: TRBV7-9

cdr3_aa: CASSPGQPLGYTF
cdr3_nt: TGTGCCAGCTCACCGGGACAGCCCCTTGGCTACACCTTC
clone_size: .
d_call: TRBD1
j_call: TRBJ1-2
v_call: TRBV18

cdr3_aa: CASSSQGQGANEAFF
cdr3_nt: TGCGCCAGCAGCTCCCAGGGACAGGGGGCGAATGAAGCTTTCTTT
clone_size: few
d_call: TRBD1
j_call: TRBJ1-1
v_call: TRBV5-1

cdr3_aa: CASSVQGLSSNGYTF
cdr3_nt: TGTGCCAGCAGTGTGCAGGGATTGTCATCCAATGGCTACACCTTC
clone_size: .
d_call: .
j_call: TRBJ1-2
v_call: TRBV25-1

cdr3_aa: CASSLAQGVGGYTF
cdr3_nt: TGCGCCAGCAGCTTGGCACAGGGGGTAGGTGGCTACACCTTC
clone_size: few
d_call: TRBD1
j_call: TRBJ1-2
v_call: TRBV5-1

cdr3_aa: CASSLDRAQPQHF
cdr3_nt: TGTGCCAGTAGCCTGGACAGGGCTCAGCCCCAGCATTTT
clone_size: .
d_call: TRBD1
j_call: TRBJ1-5
v_call: TRBV19

cdr3_aa: CASSQGLQGEFPYEQYF
cdr3_nt: TGTGCCAGCAGCCAGGGGCTCCAGGGGGAATTTCCCTACGAGCAGTACTTC
clone_size: .
d_call: TRBD1
j_call: TRBJ2-7
v_call: TRBV4-2

cdr3_aa: CAWSIGEDTQYF
cdr3_nt: TGTGCCTGGAGTATAGGGGAGGACACGCAGTATTTT
clone_size: few
d_call: .
j_call: TRBJ2-3
v_call: TRBV30

cdr3_aa: CSVELVYEQYF
cdr3_nt: TGCAGCGTTGAACTAGTATACGAGCAGTACTTC
clone_size: .
d_call: .
j_call: TRBJ2-7
v_call: TRBV29-1

cdr3_aa: CASSSTHLAGGNIQYF
cdr3_nt: TGTGCCAGCAGCTCTACTCACTTAGCGGGAGGAAACATTCAGTACTTC
clone_size: few
d_call: TRBD2
j_call: TRBJ2-4
v_call: TRBV5-6

cdr3_aa: CASSLPSGRANGELFF
cdr3_nt: TGTGCCAGCAGCTTACCTAGCGGGAGAGCTAACGGGGAGCTGTTTTTT
clone_size: few
d_call: TRBD2
j_call: TRBJ2-2
v_call: TRBV11-1

cdr3_aa: CASSGQGFYNEQFF
cdr3_nt: TGTGCCAGCAGCGGACAGGGGTTCTACAATGAGCAGTTCTTC
clone_size: .
d_call: TRBD1
j_call: TRBJ2-1
v_call: TRBV9

cdr3_aa: CASSPTVYGYTF
cdr3_nt: TGTGCCAGCAGCCCTACGGTTTATGGCTACACCTTC
clone_size: few
d_call: .
j_call: TRBJ1-2
v_call: TRBV7-9

cdr3_aa: CAIAETGESTDTQYF
cdr3_nt: TGTGCCATCGCTGAGACGGGGGAAAGCACAGATACGCAGTATTTT
clone_size: .
d_call: .
j_call: TRBJ2-3
v_call: TRBV10-3

cdr3_aa: CASSIQVAQQFF
cdr3_nt: TGTGCCAGCAGCATACAGGTGGCCCAGCAGTTCTTC
clone_size: few
d_call: .
j_call: TRBJ2-1
v_call: TRBV11-2

cdr3_aa: CASSPGPLSRETQYF
cdr3_nt: TGTGCCAGCAGCCCTGGCCCACTATCCCGAGAGACCCAGTACTTC
clone_size: .
d_call: .
j_call: TRBJ2-5
v_call: TRBV6-6

cdr3_aa: CASSQGLAGGNTEAFF
cdr3_nt: TGTGCCAGCAGCCAAGGGCTGGCAGGGGGCAACACTGAAGCTTTCTTT
clone_size: few
d_call: TRBD1
j_call: TRBJ1-1
v_call: TRBV4-2

cdr3_aa: CASSPPGGGQPQHF
cdr3_nt: TGTGCCAGCAGTCCCCCCGGGGGTGGTCAGCCCCAGCATTTT
clone_size: .
d_call: .
j_call: TRBJ1-5
v_call: TRBV28

cdr3_aa: CASLSAVDTGELFF
cdr3_nt: TGTGCCAGCCTTAGCGCAGTCGACACCGGGGAGCTGTTTTTT
clone_size: .
d_call: .
j_call: TRBJ2-2
v_call: TRBV6-1

cdr3_aa: CASRGERADTEAFF
cdr3_nt: TGTGCCAGCAGGGGCGAGAGGGCGGACACTGAAGCTTTCTTT
clone_size: .
d_call: .
j_call: TRBJ1-1
v_call: TRBV11-2

cdr3_aa: CATTDRAGDEQYF
cdr3_nt: TGTGCCACCACGGACAGGGCGGGCGACGAGCAGTACTTC
clone_size: .
d_call: TRBD1
j_call: TRBJ2-7
v_call: TRBV19

cdr3_aa: CASTKLLQETQYF
cdr3_nt: TGTGCCAGCACTAAGTTACTGCAAGAGACCCAGTACTTC
clone_size: .
d_call: .
j_call: TRBJ2-5
v_call: TRBV2

cdr3_aa: CASRYRVGQPQHF
cdr3_nt: TGTGCCAGCAGGTACAGGGTCGGTCAGCCCCAGCATTTT
clone_size: .
d_call: .
j_call: TRBJ1-5
v_call: TRBV7-8

cdr3_aa: CAWSVPRHTQETQYF
cdr3_nt: TGTGCCTGGAGTGTACCCCGTCACACCCAAGAGACCCAGTACTTC
clone_size: .
d_call: .
j_call: TRBJ2-5
v_call: TRBV30

cdr3_aa: CASSDRSDGYTF
cdr3_nt: TGTGCCAGCAGTGACAGGTCGGACGGCTACACCTTC
clone_size: .
d_call: .
j_call: TRBJ1-2
v_call: TRBV6-5

cdr3_aa: CASSSTSGSSSDTQYF
cdr3_nt: TGTGCCAGCAGCTCTACTAGCGGGAGTAGCTCAGATACGCAGTATTTT
clone_size: .
d_call: TRBD2
j_call: TRBJ2-3
v_call: TRBV11-2

cdr3_aa: CASSLAGGISEQYF
cdr3_nt: TGTGCCAGCAGCCTAGCGGGAGGTATTTCGGAGCAGTACTTC
clone_size: .
d_call: TRBD2
j_call: TRBJ2-7
v_call: TRBV11-2

cdr3_aa: CASSQDRPNSPLHF
cdr3_nt: TGTGCCAGCAGCCAAGACAGGCCCAATTCACCCCTCCACTTT
clone_size: .
d_call: .
j_call: TRBJ1-6
v_call: TRBV4-2

cdr3_aa: CALPDRGNEKLFF
cdr3_nt: TGTGCCTTGCCAGACAGGGGGAATGAAAAACTGTTTTTT
clone_size: few
d_call: TRBD1
j_call: TRBJ1-4
v_call: TRBV30

cdr3_aa: CASSLYGNPLFPQHF
cdr3_nt: TGTGCCAGCAGTTTATACGGTAATCCCCTGTTTCCCCAGCATTTT
clone_size: .
d_call: .
j_call: TRBJ1-5
v_call: TRBV28

cdr3_aa: CASSVRVLQYF
cdr3_nt: TGTGCCAGCAGCGTCCGGGTCCTCCAGTACTTC
clone_size: .
d_call: .
j_call: TRBJ2-7
v_call: TRBV7-2

cdr3_aa: CASGRGDLREKLFF
cdr3_nt: TGTGCCAGCGGGAGGGGGGATTTACGGGAAAAACTGTTTTTT
clone_size: few
d_call: .
j_call: TRBJ1-4
v_call: TRBV11-2